This T cell receptor beta chain emerged from a study of cytomegalovirus exposure and HLA in healthy donors. Clones were read by immunoSEQ multiplex PCR, and TCRdb kept only the in-frame ones, dropping some. The data show under 200,000 clones, around 96% seen once. Study-level points and caveats: High specificity and sensitivity for cytomegalovirus status were reported for the classifier. The dataset shows that most TCR sequences were rare, while some public TCRs occurred in many donors. Associated with cytomegalovirus, according to the listing, were 170 or so TCR beta chains.

Concerning this clone itself: Its specificity is not known.

Germline CDR1 MNHNS, CDR2 SASEGT. CDR3 size: 14 residues. V lost 2 bases and J lost 10; bases outside the gene matches: 10. From the 120-subject validation cohort, which was separate from the approximately 700-subject first cohort, the donors were drawn. This sequence joins TRBV6-1 and TRBJ1-1; TRBD1 matches 7 bases. The specimen was PBMCs. The origin of this receptor is a woman aged 18-29 years in good health and CMV-seronegative. The CDR3 here is CASSETLSGGRAFF. CDR3 nucleotides: TGTGCCAGCAGTGAAACGCTCTCAGGGGGTCGAGCTTTCTTT.